Following are 30 T cell receptor beta chains from one sample sequenced in a study of cytomegalovirus exposure and HLA in healthy donors. Clones were read by immunoSEQ multiplex PCR, and TCRdb kept only the in-frame ones, dropping some. The sample has about 75,000 clones; around 85% are singletons. Material: PBMCs. The receptor set was obtained from a young man in good health and CMV-seronegative.

The J gene is TRBJ1-6, the V gene TRBV28; the D is unclear. Germline CDR1 and CDR2: MDHEN and SYDVKM. The CDR3 is made up of 16 amino acids. Trimming left V 3 bases short and J 0 bases short, with 9 bases between. CDR3 in DNA: TGTGCCAGCAGTTTGAGACTCAGCTCCTATAATTCACCCCTCCACTTT. This gives the protein CASSLRLSSYNSPLHF.

This sequence joins TRBV27 and TRBJ2-1; 7 nucleotides match TRBD1. With V trimmed by 2 bases and J by 3 bases, 16 bases remained unmatched. The CDR3 length is 19 residues. The germline gives CDR1 MNHEY, CDR2 SMNVEV (reference sequence). The CDR3 DNA reads TGTGCCAGCAGTTTACCTTTACTTACGGGACAGCCGATCTACAATGAGCAGTTCTTC. Its translation is CASSLPLLTGQPIYNEQFF.

The rearrangement uses TRBV9 and TRBJ2-7; TRBD2 matches at 12 bases. Germline values: CDR1 SGDLS, CDR2 YYNGEE. J lost 5 bases, V lost 0 bases, and 9 bases had no gene match. There are 17 residues in the CDR3. The CDR3 loop reads CASSVAPLAGGLDEQYF. The CDR3 region has the DNA TGTGCCAGCAGCGTAGCTCCCCTAGCGGGGGGGCTGGACGAGCAGTACTTC.

The rearrangement uses TRBV4-3 and TRBJ1-1; tentatively, D is TRBD1 (5 bases). V dropped 1 base and J dropped 1 base, with 10 bases sitting between them. The germline gives CDR1 LGHNA, CDR2 YSLEER. The CDR3 totals 15 residues. CDR3 DNA sequence: TGCGCCAGCAGCCAAGGGACAAGTCGGAACACTGAAGCTTTCTTT. Its translation: CASSQGTSRNTEAFF.

Comments on this clone: An end of the junction differs from the germline gene, which may be a read error. V usage is TRBV4-3 and J usage is TRBJ1-2, with a weak D call TRBD1 (5 bases). This CDR3 has 13 amino acids. The germline V gene encodes CDR1 LGHNA and CDR2 YSLEER. The CDR3 DNA reads as TGCGCCAGCAGCCATGACCTGAACCAGGGCTACATCTTC. This encodes CASSHDLNQGYIF.

This clone was observed once. The rearrangement uses TRBV7-9 and TRBJ1-2; D is perhaps TRBD1 (5 bases). V lost 5 bases, J lost 0 bases, and 10 bases lay in between. The CDR3 is 14 amino acids. CDR1 SEHNR and CDR2 FQNEAQ come from the germline V gene (reference sequence). CDR3 coding DNA: TGTGCCAGCAGCACACAGGTAGCTAACTATGGCTACACCTTC. The encoded protein is CASSTQVANYGYTF.

V and J are TRBV6-6 and TRBJ2-2; maybe TRBD1 (6 bases). The CDR3 spans 13 residues. Between the trimmed V and J ends, which lost 8 bases and 4 bases, there was a span of 11 bases. Germline assignment: CDR1 MNHNY and CDR2 SVGAGI (reference sequence). The CDR3 bases are TGTGCCAGCGTCCTGGGGGCCACCGGGGAGCTGTTTTTT. Amino acid sequence: CASVLGATGELFF.

This chain connects TRBV9 to TRBJ2-1; no clear D gene. The ends were cut back, 0 bases at V and 1 base at J, with 8 bases in the middle. CDR1 and CDR2 (germline): SGDLS, YYNGEE. The CDR3 contains 15 residues. The CDR3 loop is CASSVESVSYNEQFF. In DNA, the CDR3 is TGTGCCAGCAGCGTAGAATCTGTATCCTACAATGAGCAGTTCTTC.

This clone came up once. The chain employs TRBV29-1 and TRBJ1-1; D is unresolved. CDR3 size: 12 residues. Germline-derived CDR1 and CDR2 are SQVTM and ANQGSEA. Trimming removed 3 bases from V and 1 base from J, with 6 bases in between. The CDR3 DNA reads as TGCAGCGTTGATAGTCAGAACACTGAAGCTTTCTTT. Protein sequence: CSVDSQNTEAFF.

The CDR3 bases are TGTGCCAGCAGTCACCAATCCGGGTCTGCAACCGGGGAGCTGTTTTTT. Translation gives CASSHQSGSATGELFF. The rearrangement uses TRBV11-3 and TRBJ2-2; D is ambiguous. Trimming removed 6 bases from V and 5 bases from J, with 19 bases in between. This CDR3 has 16 amino acids. The V gene's germline CDR1 is SGHNT and CDR2 YENEEA.

The chain uses TRBV27 and TRBJ2-3, with a possible D match to TRBD1 (8 bases). Per the germline V gene, CDR1 is MNHEY and CDR2 is SMNVEV (reference sequence). Between the trimmed V and J ends, which lost 5 bases and 3 bases, there was a span of 12 bases. The length of the CDR3 is 14 residues. In nucleotides, the CDR3 is TGTGCCAGCAGTGGGGGGGACAGGACAGATACGCAGTATTTT. The encoded protein is CASSGGDRTDTQYF.

The chain couples TRBV7-3 to TRBJ1-6; 7 bases align to TRBD1. This CDR3 has 15 residues. V lost 5 bases, J lost 10 bases, and 11 bases stayed unmatched. Germline lookup yields CDR1 SGHTA and CDR2 FQGTGA. This chain's CDR3 is CASSLGGGLGSPLHF. The CDR3 region has the DNA TGTGCCAGCAGCCTAGGAGGGGGCTTGGGGTCACCCCTCCACTTT.

The chain couples TRBV28 to TRBJ2-2, with TRBD1 as a possible D gene (6 bases). Trimming stripped 5 bases from V and 2 bases from J, with 12 bases between. The CDR3 has 15 residues. Germline V gene data show CDR1 as MDHEN and CDR2 as SYDVKM. The CDR3 nucleotides are TGTGCCAGCAGTGCCTGGACAGTCAACACCGGGGAGCTGTTTTTT. Translating it yields CASSAWTVNTGELFF.

J is TRBJ1-6 and V is TRBV4-3; D not certain. Germline V gene data show CDR1 as LGHNA and CDR2 as YSLEER. This CDR3 has 14 residues. V lost 4 bases to trimming and J lost 10 bases, with 14 bases between them. CDR3 nucleotide sequence: TGCGCCAGCAGCCCGCAAAAGTGGGCCTCACCCCTCCACTTT. The encoded protein is CASSPQKWASPLHF.

In its sample, this clone was seen a few times. The chain joins TRBV30 to TRBJ2-1, with D possibly being TRBD2 (6 bases). This CDR3 is 15 amino acids long. Germline V gene lookup returns CDR1 GTSNPN and CDR2 SVGIG (reference sequence). The ends were cut back, 2 bases at V and 0 bases at J, with 11 bases in the middle. The DNA for the CDR3 is TGTGCCTGGAGTCTCATGGGGGGCTCCTACAATGAGCAGTTCTTC. Translated: CAWSLMGGSYNEQFF.

This clone came up a few times. V usage is TRBV4-1 and J usage is TRBJ1-2; 7 positions match TRBD1. The CDR3 sequence is 16 residues long. Trimming at V came to 1 base and at J to 5 bases, leaving 10 bases not matched to a gene. Germline-derived CDR1 and CDR2 are MGHRA and YSYEKL. CDR3 protein: CASSQGQGGGDYGYTF. In DNA, the CDR3 is TGCGCCAGCAGCCAAGGACAGGGTGGAGGGGATTATGGCTACACCTTC.

The chain uses TRBV7-2 and TRBJ1-5; tentative D call: TRBD1 (5 bases). The CDR3 length is 14 residues. The V end was cut by 5 bases, the J end by 4 bases, with 12 bases between. Germline loops: CDR1 SGHTA, CDR2 FQGNSA. CDR3 in DNA: TGTGCCAGCAGCCTACAGCGGGGGAATCAGCCCCAGCATTTT. It codes for CASSLQRGNQPQHF. The full variable domain, rest sourced from reference TRBV7-2 and TRBJ1-5, is GAGVSQSPSNKVTEKGKDVELRCDPISGHTALYWYRQSLGQGLEFLIYFQGNSAPDKSGLPSDRFSAERTGGSVSTLTIQRTQQEDSAVYLCASSLQRGNQPQHFGDGTRLSIL.

V gene TRBV25-1 combines with J gene TRBJ1-2, with D perhaps TRBD1 (5 bases). The V end lost 2 bases, the J end lost 7 bases, and 11 bases lay between the germline ends. The germline V gene encodes CDR1 MGHDK and CDR2 SYGVNS. This CDR3 contains 13 residues. Written as DNA, the CDR3 is TGTGCCAGCAGTGAAAGGGGCAGGGCTGGCTACACCTTC. Residues: CASSERGRAGYTF.

The genes are TRBV10-3 and TRBJ1-2; 7 nucleotides match TRBD1. Germline assignment: CDR1 ENHRY and CDR2 SYGVKD. The CDR3 is made up of 14 amino acids. Trimming removed 5 bases from V and 6 bases from J; junction bases left unmatched: 9. The CDR3: CAISRDSEGHGYTF. As DNA, the CDR3 is TGTGCCATCAGTAGGGACAGCGAGGGGCATGGCTACACCTTC.

CDR3 coding DNA: TGCAGCGTCAACAGAGACACCAAAAACATTCAGTACTTC. It encodes CSVNRDTKNIQYF. The chain links TRBV29-1 to TRBJ2-4; D not resolved. The V end lost 6 bases, the J end lost 2 bases, and 11 bases lay between the germline ends. Germline CDR1 and CDR2: SQVTM and ANQGSEA. There are 13 residues in the CDR3.

The chain is built from TRBV4-2 and TRBJ2-1; TRBD2 might be the D (5 bases). Germline V lookup: CDR1 LGHNA, CDR2 YNFKEQ. Trimming cost V 2 bases and J 0 bases, with 11 bases left between them. The CDR3 contains 16 residues. CDR3 in DNA: TGTGCCAGCAGCCAATTGAGTGGGAGCTCCTACAATGAGCAGTTCTTC. Translated: CASSQLSGSSYNEQFF.

The chain recombines TRBV11-3 with TRBJ2-7; 11 bases agree with TRBD1. The CDR3 runs 15 residues. CDR1 and CDR2 (germline): SGHNT, YENEEA. The V gene end was trimmed by 0 bases and the J gene end by 3 bases; junction bases not matched to a gene: 1. The CDR3 bases are TGTGCCAGCAGCTTAGATGGGACAGGGGGCTACGAGCAGTACGTC. Translated: CASSLDGTGGYEQYV.

Only a few counts were recorded for this clone. The genes are TRBV30 and TRBJ1-4; tentative D call: TRBD1 (6 bases). CDR1 is GTSNPN and CDR2 is SVGIG in the germline V gene (reference sequence). The CDR3 consists of 15 residues. Trimming cost V 2 bases and J 8 bases, with 18 bases left between them. This chain's CDR3 is CAWSLKQGEEEKLFF. For the CDR3, the DNA is TGTGCCTGGAGTCTAAAACAGGGAGAGGAGGAAAAACTGTTTTTT.

This chain joins TRBV10-3 and TRBJ1-2; a weak D match, TRBD1 (6 bases). V shed 3 bases and J shed 4 bases, with 9 bases lying between them. Germline values: CDR1 ENHRY, CDR2 SYGVKD. The CDR3 covers 13 residues. The CDR3 is CAISDGQSYGYTF. CDR3 DNA sequence: TGTGCCATCAGTGATGGACAGTCCTATGGCTACACCTTC.

This clone showed up just once. The gene calls are TRBV11-3 and TRBJ2-1; TRBD2 matches at 12 bases. This CDR3 spans 18 amino acids. CDR1 is SGHNT and CDR2 is YENEEA in the germline V gene. V lost 3 bases and J lost 1; bases outside the gene matches: 7. For the CDR3, the DNA is TGTGCCAGCAGCTTTTCTAGCGGGGGGGCTCGATCCTACAATGAGCAGTTCTTC. Its protein product is CASSFSSGGARSYNEQFF.

The chain couples TRBV7-2 to TRBJ1-5, with 8 nucleotides matching TRBD1. V was pared by 5 bases and J by 7 bases, with 16 bases of the junction left unmatched. This CDR3 region has 17 residues. CDR1 and CDR2 (germline): SGHTA, FQGNSA. The CDR3 bases are TGTGCCAGCAGCCCGGACAGGGTAATCCTCCCCTTCCAGCCCCAGCATTTT. Translating it yields CASSPDRVILPFQPQHF.

In its sample, this clone ranks as medium-sized (0.01 to 0.1%). CDR3 protein: CASSHQGTQPQHF. The CDR3 DNA reads as TGTGCCAGTAGTCATCAGGGTACTCAACCCCAGCATTTT. The chain joins TRBV19 to TRBJ1-5; perhaps TRBD1 as D (5 bases). V was pared by 5 bases and J by 10 bases, with 15 bases between. CDR1 is LNHDA and CDR2 is SQIVND in the germline V gene (reference sequence). The CDR3 runs 13 residues.

The chain uses TRBV15 and TRBJ1-3; tentative D call: TRBD1 (5 bases). V was pared by 5 bases and J by 3 bases, with 8 bases between. This CDR3 contains 13 residues. The germline CDR1 and CDR2 sequences are LNHNV and YYDKDF (reference sequence). The CDR3 DNA reads TGTGCCACCAGCGGGGGGGATGGAAACACCATATATTTT. Translation: CATSGGDGNTIYF.

The chain joins TRBV10-2 to TRBJ1-2; weak D call: TRBD1 (6 bases). CDR3 length: 15 amino acids. V lost 7 bases and J 0 bases, leaving 15 bases between the germline ends. CDR1 WSHSY and CDR2 SAAADI come from the germline V gene. The CDR3: CASNRDTQTNYGYTF. The CDR3 DNA is TGCGCCAGCAACCGGGACACACAGACTAACTATGGCTACACCTTC.

This clone was observed a few times. This chain uses TRBV6-1 with TRBJ2-2, with 7 positions matching TRBD2. The CDR3 consists of 15 residues. V lost 6 bases, J lost 1 base, and 5 bases stayed unmatched. The germline V gene has CDR1 MNHNS and CDR2 SASEGT. The CDR3 DNA reads TGTGCCAGCAGGACCTCGGGGGGGAACACCGGGGAGCTGTTTTTT. Amino acid sequence: CASRTSGGNTGELFF.